This T cell receptor beta chain was documented in a study of cytomegalovirus exposure and HLA in healthy donors (dated by TCRdb to about 2017). Regarding the complete study: In an earlier analysis of roughly 590 of the donors, roughly 300 Gb of sequence data and some 120 million unique TCR beta sequences from about 190 million T cells were reported. About 280 gigabases of sequencing data and tens of millions of unique TCR sequences were included in an early release covering 550 to 800 HLA-typed donors. Of the 398 genotyped donors, 65% to 90% were placed in the genetic ancestry cluster associated with self-reported Caucasian donors. The study aimed to test whether cataloging public T cell receptors could reveal signatures of past pathogen exposure. The study profiled the T cell repertoires of 500 to 800 subjects by immunosequencing and related them to cytomegalovirus serostatus. Along with the roughly 670-subject first cohort, a separate validation cohort of some 130 different subjects was used. To predict cytomegalovirus infection status, the study brought together high-throughput TCR immunosequencing, statistical association of individual TCRs with disease status, and machine learning. To study patterns of TCR occurrence, a later analysis re-analyzed previously published TCR beta repertoires from 500 to 850 donors and added high-resolution HLA genotyping. Rather than drawing on any new phenotypic data, the later analysis identified candidate immune exposures from TCR beta sequences and the way those sequences occurred across donors. In an earlier analysis of 587 of the donors, high-throughput TCR beta sequencing was used to judge whether each TCR beta V gene segment behaved as functional or pseudogenic. Donor age, sex, ethnicity and CMV serostatus were compiled alongside the repertoire data. A later genetic analysis used genome-wide SNP genotypes for about 60% of the roughly 670 donors, treating that subset as a discovery cohort. Every repertoire in the discovery cohort had been generated on one and the same sequencing platform. HLA typing covered class I and class II loci at four-digit resolution. The number of donors typed differed by locus, with roughly 620-630 for A, B, C, DRB1 and DQB1, roughly 520 for DQA1, approximately 570 for DPA1, and some 440 for DPB1. Five DR-DQ haplotypes were treated as single units for association and clustering because of strong linkage in the cohort. Among over 350 genotyped donors of the cohort, an average of around 240,000 unique TCR beta nucleotide sequences were sequenced per donor, roughly a sixth of them non-productive.

After removal of 0 bases from V and 1 base from J, the junction retains 9 bases not matched to a gene. Reading the germline V gene (reference sequence) gives CDR1 LNHNV and CDR2 YYDKDF. The CDR3 goes from the cysteine to the phenylalanine over 18 residues. Here the CDR3 DNA is all that survives: 54 bases in frame from base 1. The method behind the library was the immunoSEQ multiplex PCR assay. For the multiplex PCR, a mixture combining 60 forward primers for TCR Vbeta segments and 13 reverse primers for TCR Jbeta segments was used. A multiplex PCR assay on genomic DNA amplified the CDR3 region of rearranged TCR beta genes. The Illumina HiSeq System was used to sequence the amplified TCR beta libraries as 87-base-pair reads. As for the authors' bioinformatics: Across the 700 or so repertoires, a later analysis counted tens of millions of unique TCR beta chains, some 11 million of which were shared by at least two donors. Raw reads were error-corrected and collapsed into unique sequences by a nearest-neighbor algorithm in which closely related sequences were merged to remove PCR and sequencing errors. To assign V, D and J gene segments, CDR3 sequences were aligned to IMGT reference sequences. For a sequence to be retained, at least a six-nucleotide match to both a V gene segment and a J gene segment was required. Rearrangements were called productive when the CDR3 lacked stop codons and stayed in frame with V and J; all others were non-productive. CDR3 was defined according to IMGT convention as the region running from the second conserved V-encoded cysteine to the conserved J-encoded phenylalanine. In an earlier analysis of roughly 610 of the donors, sequences lacking an unambiguous match to a single V gene segment were excluded. An earlier analysis of almost 600 of the donors classified V segments as functional when productive rearrangements were above 56.7% and as segregating when the standard deviation between donors was above 5%. A statistical classification framework was built to diagnose cytomegalovirus status from the catalog of TCR beta chain sequences. V and J gene assignment, in a later analysis, came from comparing TCR nucleotide sequences with IMGT/GENE-DB human TR gene sequences. The TCRdist pipeline was used in a later analysis to assign CDR3 sequences and most-parsimonious VDJ recombination scenarios. In a later analysis, each TCR beta chain was defined by its CDR3 amino acid sequence together with its V-gene family, and reads without a unique V-gene family were excluded. As a way to deal with suspected cross-contamination and a sequencing artifact, a later analysis dropped 450 to 700 nucleotide sequences that were highly shared and had low generation probability. In a later analysis, a clonal expansion index was calculated for each public chain from normalized within-repertoire ranks of inferred template counts. A later analysis computed generation probabilities with a VDJ recombination model fitted to out-of-frame rearrangements, and checked the results against IGoR. A later analysis scored TCR-TCR, TCR-HLA and TCR-CMV co-occurrence with hypergeometric tests, applying a repertoire-size bias correction to TCR pairs. To estimate false discovery rates, a later analysis permuted the HLA or CMV assignments 20 times. In a later analysis, co-occurring TCRs were grouped using DBSCAN, with TCRdist sequence similarity added in when clustering inside HLA-allele-positive subsets. Repertoires with fewer than 30,000 or more than 120,000 public chains, plus five repertoires with anomalous nucleotide sharing, were excluded from co-occurrence clustering. TCRdb obtained this table from immuneACCESS and retained in-frame rearrangements with V and J assigned. These tables miss some clones; where compared with another copy, unresolved V genes account for less than half of the shortfall, and the remainder is unexplained. The V and J calls and clone size are taken from that table; D and trimming were inferred from the DNA. Present in this sample are over 110,000 clones, 79% of which were seen just once. The ten largest clones represent around 3.1% of the sample.

A remark on this clone: The antigen it binds to is not known. Base quality data are lacking; no much larger clone is found one base away.

The cohort consisted of 600 to 750 healthy bone marrow donors. Cohort members were all nominally healthy when sampled, although unrecorded immune exposures were likely present. The donor was CMV seronegative and belonged to the group of over 300 seronegative cohort members. Each donor provided a peripheral blood sample, and peripheral blood mononuclear cells were used for TCR beta sequencing. The Qiagen DNeasy Blood Extraction Kit was used to extract genomic DNA from the blood cell samples. Study-level results and caveats: According to a later genetic analysis, donors in an Asian-associated ancestry cluster had fewer N-insertions in productive TCRs than the approximately 710-donor mean. According to the authors, the approach could potentially be generalized to other disease states and immunological phenotypes. Compared with equally common non-associated chains, HLA-associated TCR beta chains in a later analysis were more clonally expanded and had lower generation probabilities. Linkage disequilibrium might explain the correlated functional status among segregating V segments, but an unknown experimental factor could not be ruled out. In vitro tests confirmed that a few of the cytomegalovirus-associated TCR beta chains recognize cytomegalovirus antigens. Sequencing depth was assumed to be roughly uniform across donors in the presence/absence analyses, though that assumption may not hold. Some IMGT-functional V segments, including TRBV6-2 and TRBV6-3, could not be distinguished by the 87-base-pair reads and were therefore excluded. In a later analysis, TCR association rates were found to vary across HLA loci, with the most associated TCRs seen for DRB1 alleles and the fewest for HLA-C alleles. While some public TCRs were present in many individuals, most TCR sequences turned up only very rarely across donors. Immune exposure information for the cohort was limited to CMV serostatus. In this cohort, only TCR beta chains were sequenced, and detectable features were limited by the absence of alpha or paired-chain data. A cluster of highly shared sequence variants was judged likely to represent a technical artifact of the sequencing pipeline. Because HLA typing was missing for some donors at each locus, association tests included only the typed subset. According to a later analysis, most CMV-associated TCR beta chains appeared to be HLA-restricted, and the HLA associations seemed to be driven largely by CMV exposure. Assigning TCR associations to individual alleles was difficult when HLA alleles, especially DR and DQ, strongly co-occurred. Because counts were too low, fewer than 20 rarely observed V segments, including chromosome 9 orphons, were excluded from the earlier analysis of roughly 580 of the donors. A further reported finding was that TCR beta sequences accurately predicted the HLA-A and HLA-B alleles for most subjects in the first cohort. Cytomegalovirus status was reported to be diagnosed by the classifier with high specificity and sensitivity in both the original and validation cohorts. A total of about 180 TCR beta chains were listed by the study as associated with cytomegalovirus. At a false discovery rate of 0.05, a later analysis linked approximately 18,000 TCR beta sequences to specific HLA alleles. Broadly in line with IMGT annotations, most TCR beta V segments showed up in productive rearrangements about 87% or about 30% of the time in an earlier analysis of under 700 of the donors. V-gene and J-gene trimming of TCR beta chains was associated with a missense DCLRE1C variant in a later genetic analysis, and the association was replicated in an independent cohort. A later analysis reported that several top co-occurrence clusters appeared linked to parvovirus B19, influenza, CMV and Epstein-Barr virus.

The rearranged chain carries TRBV15 and TRBJ2-3; a stretch of 8 junction bases matches TRBD2. The receptor was isolated from a female donor in good health and CMV-seronegative. Sequences were obtained from PBMCs. DNA sequence: TGTGCCACCAGCAGAGAAAGGTGGGCGGGGGGAGGCACAGATACGCAGTATTTT. This sequence encodes CATSRERWAGGGTDTQYF. With the portions outside the CDR3 filled from the reference TRBV15 and TRBJ2-3 genes, the complete variable region becomes DAMVIQNPRYQVTQFGKPVTLSCSQTLNHNVMYWYQQKSSQAPKLLFHYYDKDFNNEADTPDNFQSRRPNTSFCFLDIRSPGLGDTAMYLCATSRERWAGGGTDTQYFGPGTRLTVL.